This TCR beta chain was profiled in a study of T cells in Graves' hyperthyroidism and ophthalmopathy. It was RNA transcripts that yielded the amplified TCR beta CDR3 regions. Carried out on the TCR CDR3, a first-round RT-PCR used the HTBI primer set. TCRdb ran MiXCR on the multiplex PCR reads and lists one entry per CDR3 protein. The sample has approximately 560,000 distinct CDR3 sequences; 35% to 55% are singletons. Points from the study as a whole: A median 6.5 months before onset, the model predicted ophthalmopathy.

About this clonotype itself: The antigen remains unidentified.

Patients having uncontrolled infection, another autoimmune disease, pregnancy or lactation were not included. The source of this sequence is a woman aged 18-29 years with Graves' hyperthyroidism. Sequenced: peripheral blood or thyroid tissue (not recorded which).

CDR3 bases: TGTGCCAGCACCTTCTGGGACAGGCAGGAGACCCAGTACTTC. This sequence encodes CASTFWDRQETQYF. The genes are TRBV12-3 or TRBV12-4 and TRBJ2-5, with TRBD1 identical over 8 bases. The CDR3 consists of 14 residues. V was pared by 7 bases and J by 5 bases, with 9 bases of the junction left unmatched.